The table lists the clone carrying this TCR beta chain with a count of one. Germline-derived CDR1 and CDR2 are SNHLY and FYNNEI. The CDR3 has 11 amino acids. Between the trimmed V and J ends, which lost 4 bases and 7 bases, there was a span of 5 bases. The data derive from a study of blood T cell repertoires in COVID-19. Study-wide background: The United States, Italy and Spain were the sources of the acute and convalescent COVID-19 samples. Sources were T cells, B-cell-depleted T cells, or PBMCs; the material itself was cDNA or gDNA.

Original methodology: The assay estimated nucleated cells by amplifying reference gene primers. Repertoires were generated with immunoSEQ multiplex PCR, while TCRdb's copy carries only in-frame clones and drops some. V, J and clone size are those of that table, while D and trimming were read from the DNA. This sample has 140,000 to 150,000 clones, with approximately 84% found just once. Sequences were obtained from peripheral blood. The V and J genes are TRBV2 and TRBJ2-1; D remains ambiguous. The TCR was taken from a woman in her sixties or seventies with acute or convalescent COVID-19. The CDR3 sequence is CASSVLNEQFF. The CDR3 nucleotides read TGTGCCAGCAGTGTCTTGAATGAGCAGTTCTTC.